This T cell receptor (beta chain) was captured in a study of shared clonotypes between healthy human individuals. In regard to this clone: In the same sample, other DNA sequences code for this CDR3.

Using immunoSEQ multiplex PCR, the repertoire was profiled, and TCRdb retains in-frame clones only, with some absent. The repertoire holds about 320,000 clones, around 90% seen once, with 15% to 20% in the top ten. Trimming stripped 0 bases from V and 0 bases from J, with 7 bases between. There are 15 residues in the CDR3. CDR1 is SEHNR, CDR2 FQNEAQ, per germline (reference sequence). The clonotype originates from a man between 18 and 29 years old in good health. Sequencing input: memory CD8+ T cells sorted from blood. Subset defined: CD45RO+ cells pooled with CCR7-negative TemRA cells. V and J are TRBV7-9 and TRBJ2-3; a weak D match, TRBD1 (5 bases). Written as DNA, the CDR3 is TGTGCCAGCAGCTTAGCACAGGTTAGCACAGATACGCAGTATTTT. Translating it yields CASSLAQVSTDTQYF. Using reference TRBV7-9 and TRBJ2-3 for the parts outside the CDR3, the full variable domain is DTGVSQNPRHKITKRGQNVTFRCDPISEHNRLYWYRQTLGQGPEFLTYFQNEAQLEKSRLLSDRFSAERPKGSFSTLEIQRTEQGDSAMYLCASSLAQVSTDTQYFGPGTRLTVL.